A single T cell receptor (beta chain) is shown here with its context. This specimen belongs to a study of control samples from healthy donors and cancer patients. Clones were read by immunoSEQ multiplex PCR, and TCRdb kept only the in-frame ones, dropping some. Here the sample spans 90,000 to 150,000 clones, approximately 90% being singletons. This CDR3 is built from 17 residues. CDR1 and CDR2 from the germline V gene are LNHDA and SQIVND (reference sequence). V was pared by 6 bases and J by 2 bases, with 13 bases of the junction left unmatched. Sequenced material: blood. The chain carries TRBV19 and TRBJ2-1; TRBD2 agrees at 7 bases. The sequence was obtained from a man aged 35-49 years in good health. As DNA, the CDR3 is TGTGCCAGTAGCCCCTCGGGAGGTCTCGGGCCCTACAATGAGCAGTTCTTC. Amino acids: CASSPSGGLGPYNEQFF.